Below, 25 T cell receptor beta chains from the same sample are listed, as sequenced in a study of cytomegalovirus exposure and HLA in healthy donors. The assay was immunoSEQ multiplex PCR, and TCRdb's table has in-frame clones only and misses some. The table records approximately 120,000 clones, 85% to 90% of them present only once. Sequences were obtained from PBMCs. The receptors were sampled from a woman aged 18 to 35 in good health and CMV-seronegative.

This clone was seen a single time. J is TRBJ2-3 and V is TRBV7-2; D is uncertain. The CDR3 contains 12 residues. V lost 8 bases and J lost 7, with 13 bases in between. Germline V gene lookup returns CDR1 SGHTA and CDR2 FQGNSA. CDR3 sequence (DNA): TGTGCCAGCGGCAAAGCAGGCTATACGCAGTATTTT. Protein product: CASGKAGYTQYF. Combining the CDR3 with reference TRBV7-2 and TRBJ2-3 gives the whole variable domain GAGVSQSPSNKVTEKGKDVELRCDPISGHTALYWYRQSLGQGLEFLIYFQGNSAPDKSGLPSDRFSAERTGGSVSTLTIQRTQQEDSAVYLCASGKAGYTQYFGPGTRLTVL.

The gene calls are TRBV28 and TRBJ1-1, with 9 bases aligning to TRBD1. J was trimmed by 3 bases and V by 7 bases; bases with no gene match: 6. The CDR3 has 14 amino acids. Germline V gene data show CDR1 as MDHEN and CDR2 as SYDVKM. This chain's CDR3 is CASTTGQGHTEAFF. The DNA for the CDR3 is TGTGCCAGCACCACGGGACAGGGACACACTGAAGCTTTCTTT. Using reference TRBV28 and TRBJ1-1 for the parts outside the CDR3, the full variable domain is DVKVTQSSRYLVKRTGEKVFLECVQDMDHENMFWYRQDPGLGLRLIYFSYDVKMKEKGDIPEGYSVSREKKERFSLILESASTNQTSMYLCASTTGQGHTEAFFGQGTRLTVV.

This clone came up once. The chain has TRBV6-1 and TRBJ1-2; D is possibly TRBD1 (6 bases). V lost 6 bases, J lost 11 bases, and 19 bases lay in between. Germline V CDR1 and CDR2: MNHNS, SASEGT. The CDR3 has 13 residues. In DNA form, the CDR3 reads TGTGCCAGCAGACTACAGGGTCCTATGGGTTACACCTTC. Its protein is CASRLQGPMGYTF.

This clone has a handful of counts. V usage is TRBV19 and J usage is TRBJ2-5, with D possibly TRBD1 on 7 matching bases. The CDR3 is 17 amino acids. The V end was cut by 3 bases, the J end by 0 bases, with 17 bases between. Germline V lookup: CDR1 LNHDA, CDR2 SQIVND (reference sequence). The CDR3 region has the DNA TGTGCCAGTAGTATGCCCGCGGGACAGCAGTACCAAGAGACCCAGTACTTC. Amino acid sequence: CASSMPAGQQYQETQYF.

The CDR3 reads CASSPPRAFF. CDR3 DNA sequence: TGTGCCAGCAGTCCCCCCAGAGCTTTCTTT. The V gene is TRBV28, the J gene TRBJ1-1; D call uncertain. The CDR3 extends over 10 amino acids. V lost 5 bases and J lost 10, with 8 bases in between. CDR1 and CDR2 from the germline V gene are MDHEN and SYDVKM.

The chain links TRBV28 to TRBJ2-7, with 9 bases lining up with TRBD1. Germline CDR1 reads MDHEN; CDR2 reads SYDVKM. V was pared by 8 bases and J by 3 bases, with 8 bases of the junction left unmatched. The CDR3 sequence is 14 residues long. The CDR3 coding sequence is TGTGCCAGCTTTTCCGGGACAGGGTTCTACGAGCAGTACTTC. It translates to CASFSGTGFYEQYF.

This sequence joins TRBV27 and TRBJ2-1; 7 bases map to TRBD1. The CDR3 runs 15 residues. Germline-derived CDR1 and CDR2 are MNHEY and SMNVEV (reference sequence). Trimming took 6 bases from V and 4 from J; bases not matched to a gene: 9. Written as DNA, the CDR3 is TGTGCCAGCAGCTCAGGGACAGAAAGGTACAATGAGCAGTTCTTC. Translation: CASSSGTERYNEQFF.

The chain joins TRBV19 to TRBJ2-2; 11 bases agree with TRBD2. The CDR3 runs 20 residues. The V segment lost 3 bases and the J segment 2 bases; nucleotides outside the gene matches: 14. Germline CDR1 and CDR2: LNHDA and SQIVND (reference sequence). The CDR3 spells CASSIRPPLAGVINTGELFF. The CDR3 region has the DNA TGTGCCAGTAGTATTCGGCCCCCACTAGCGGGGGTTATCAACACCGGGGAGCTGTTTTTT.

This clone was seen once. V is TRBV28 and J is TRBJ2-7, with 8 bases matching TRBD2. CDR1 is MDHEN, CDR2 SYDVKM, per germline. This CDR3 comprises 14 residues. V was pared by 6 bases and J by 4 bases, with 8 bases of the junction left unmatched. The CDR3 is CASRTGGRRYEQYF. The CDR3 bases are TGTGCCAGCAGAACGGGAGGGCGTAGGTACGAGCAGTACTTC.

The V gene is TRBV11-2, the J gene TRBJ2-7, with D possibly being TRBD2 (6 bases). Germline lookup yields CDR1 SGHAT and CDR2 FQNNGV. The CDR3 is 14 amino acids. Trimming removed 5 bases from V and 3 bases from J, with 14 bases in between. For the CDR3, the DNA is TGTGCCAGCAGCCTCACGGGGAGGAGCTACGAGCAGTACTTC. It yields the protein CASSLTGRSYEQYF.

The rearrangement uses TRBV27 and TRBJ2-2; TRBD2 matches at 11 bases. The CDR3 loop spans 16 amino acids. Germline lookup yields CDR1 MNHEY and CDR2 SMNVEV (reference sequence). After removal of 3 bases from V and 3 bases from J, the junction contained 3 bases not matched to a gene. For the CDR3, the DNA is TGTGCCAGCAGTTTTGAGACTAGCGGGGACACCGGGGAGCTGTTTTTT. It yields the protein CASSFETSGDTGELFF.

The J gene is TRBJ2-1, the V gene TRBV14; D remains unclear. The germline V gene encodes CDR1 SGHDN and CDR2 FVKESK. Trimming shortened V by 2 bases and J by 10 bases, and 9 bases separated the two germline ends. The CDR3 length is 12 residues. CDR3 nucleotides: TGTGCCAGCAGCCAATACGGGTTGGAGCAGTTCTTC. Amino acid sequence: CASSQYGLEQFF.

The rearrangement joins TRBV28 to TRBJ1-2, with 11 bases lining up with TRBD1. The CDR3 sequence is 15 residues long. Unmatched junction bases numbered 4, after V lost 5 bases and J lost 2 bases. Per the germline V gene, CDR1 is MDHEN and CDR2 is SYDVKM. Written as DNA, the CDR3 is TGTGCCAGCAGTCCCCGGGACAGGGGGAACTATGGCTACACCTTC. It specifies CASSPRDRGNYGYTF.

The chain combines TRBV28 with TRBJ2-2; 12 bases are shared with TRBD1. The germline gives CDR1 MDHEN, CDR2 SYDVKM. The CDR3 totals 22 residues. Trimming cost V 8 bases and J 4 bases; bases outside gene matches: 26. This chain's CDR3 is CASQNRDRGPAVGHESTGELFF. The CDR3 coding sequence is TGTGCCAGCCAGAACCGGGACAGGGGGCCAGCGGTGGGGCATGAAAGCACCGGGGAGCTGTTTTTT. Using reference TRBV28 and TRBJ2-2 for the parts outside the CDR3, the full variable domain is DVKVTQSSRYLVKRTGEKVFLECVQDMDHENMFWYRQDPGLGLRLIYFSYDVKMKEKGDIPEGYSVSREKKERFSLILESASTNQTSMYLCASQNRDRGPAVGHESTGELFFGEGSRLTVL.

V gene TRBV30 combines with J gene TRBJ1-4; D is unclear. Germline loops: CDR1 GTSNPN, CDR2 SVGIG (reference sequence). CDR3 length equals 13 residues. The V gene lost 1 base and the J gene lost 5 bases, with 8 bases spanning the gap. Written as DNA, the CDR3 is TGTGCCTGGAGTGGATTGAGGAATGAAAAACTGTTTTTT. Its translation: CAWSGLRNEKLFF.

V and J are TRBV11-2 and TRBJ2-7; 11 bases match TRBD1. Germline CDR1 SGHAT, CDR2 FQNNGV. The CDR3 runs to 14 residues. With V trimmed by 3 bases and J by 2 bases, 0 bases remained unmatched. The CDR3 coding sequence is TGTGCCAGCAGCTTGGGACAGGGGGCCTACGAGCAGTACGTC. Protein: CASSLGQGAYEQYV.

The rearrangement links TRBV15 to TRBJ2-7; 7 bases agree with TRBD1. There are 14 residues in the CDR3. Germline V gene sequence: CDR1 LNHNV, CDR2 YYDKDF (reference sequence). V was clipped by 4 bases and J by 6 bases; unmatched bases: 9. This CDR3 is CATSKRTGAAEQYV. In nucleotides, the CDR3 is TGTGCCACCAGCAAGCGAACAGGGGCCGCCGAGCAGTACGTC.

The V gene is TRBV6-5, the J gene TRBJ1-1; D remains ambiguous. The CDR3 sequence is 14 residues long. V lost 5 bases to trimming and J lost 3 bases, with 13 bases between them. Germline assignment: CDR1 MNHEY and CDR2 SVGAGI. Written as DNA, the CDR3 is TGTGCCAGCAGTCAATCAAGCCCTGACACTGAAGCTTTCTTT. Translation gives CASSQSSPDTEAFF.

V gene TRBV11-2 combines with J gene TRBJ1-2; 7 bases match TRBD1. Losses at the gene ends were 5 bases for V and 4 bases for J; bases not matched to a gene: 7. CDR1 SGHAT and CDR2 FQNNGV come from the germline V gene. There are 14 residues in the CDR3. CDR3 nucleotides: TGTGCCAGCAGCATGCGGGACAGCGCCTATGGCTACACCTTC. Translating gives CASSMRDSAYGYTF.

The chain combines TRBV5-1 with TRBJ1-2; D remains ambiguous. Germline V gene data show CDR1 as SGHRS and CDR2 as YFSETQ. V was shortened by 4 bases and J by 7 bases, with 14 bases between the two germline ends. CDR3 length: 13 amino acids. Here the CDR3 reads CASSPETLGGYTF. The CDR3 DNA sequence: TGCGCCAGCAGCCCGGAGACCCTTGGTGGCTACACCTTC.

Written as DNA, the CDR3 is TGTGCCAGCAGCTTCAGGGTGACAGGGGTTTCCGGGGAGCTGTTTTTT. Translated: CASSFRVTGVSGELFF. This chain uses TRBV7-2 with TRBJ2-2, with TRBD1 matching over 8 bases. V gave up 3 bases and J gave up 6 bases; unmatched junction bases: 9. The CDR3 covers 16 residues. CDR1 and CDR2 from the germline V gene are SGHTA and FQGNSA.

The chain is built from TRBV27 and TRBJ2-3, with D possibly TRBD2 on 5 matching bases. V was shortened by 4 bases and J by 6 bases, with 8 bases between the two germline ends. This CDR3 contains 12 residues. The germline CDR1 and CDR2 sequences are MNHEY and SMNVEV (reference sequence). CDR3 residues: CASSSTGDTQYF. Written as DNA, the CDR3 is TGTGCCAGCAGTTCTACGGGGGATACGCAGTATTTT.

This chain links TRBV28 with TRBJ1-5; D uncertain. The CDR3 is 13 amino acids. In germline, CDR1 is MDHEN, CDR2 SYDVKM. Trimming shortened V by 7 bases and J by 0 bases, and 7 bases separated the two germline ends. The CDR3 here is CASTRDSNQPQHF. The CDR3 bases are TGTGCCAGCACGAGGGATAGCAATCAGCCCCAGCATTTT.

The chain carries TRBV5-1 and TRBJ1-5; tentative D call: TRBD1 (6 bases). V was pared by 1 base and J by 4 bases, with 6 bases between. This CDR3 is built from 13 residues. The V gene's germline CDR1 is SGHRS and CDR2 YFSETQ. Here the CDR3 DNA reads TGCGCCAGCAGCTTGAGGGGGAATCAGCCCCAGCATTTT. Translation: CASSLRGNQPQHF.

This clone has a single count. The rearrangement links TRBV15 to TRBJ2-1, with D perhaps matching TRBD2 (5 bases). The germline V and J ends were trimmed by 3 bases and 7 bases, with 19 bases remaining between them. Germline loops: CDR1 LNHNV, CDR2 YYDKDF (reference sequence). The CDR3 is made up of 16 amino acids. CDR3 coding DNA: TGTGCCACCAGCAGGGACTTAATTAGGAACGGGAATGAGCAGTTCTTC. Residues: CATSRDLIRNGNEQFF.